The 27 T cell receptor beta chains below were found in one sample sequenced in a study of T cells after yellow fever vaccination (dated by TCRdb to between 2017 and 2020). The meaning of the sample's treatment or condition label: live attenuated yellow fever vaccine strain. Library preparation used 5' RACE. Sequenced on an Illumina NovaSeq 6000. TCRdb reprocessing: public reads trimmed at Q25 with fastp, clones called with MiXCR, in-frame beta chains kept. CDR3 protein duplicates are merged, each entry listing the most common genes and DNA. The sample table contains approximately 250,000 distinct CDR3 sequences; only one count was recorded for more than 3.5% of them. The top ten constitute under 20% of the sample. The material was PBMCs, obtained 15 days after the yellow fever booster vaccination. The receptor set was obtained from a man younger than 35 who received the YFV17D yellow fever vaccine.

The rearrangement links TRBV4-1 to TRBJ2-3; TRBD2 aligns across 7 bases. CDR3 length equals 17 residues. Trimming cost V 0 bases and J 0 bases; bases outside gene matches: 6. Germline-derived CDR1 and CDR2 are MGHRA and YSYEKL. The CDR3 protein is CASSQEAIGGSTDTQYF. DNA for the CDR3: TGCGCCAGCAGCCAAGAGGCAATCGGGGGGAGCACAGATACGCAGTATTTT.

Ten or more counts support this clonotype. In DNA, the CDR3 is TGCGCCAGCAGCCTGGAATTTTCCCCTGGAGGTGAAAAACTGTTTTTT. It yields the protein CASSLEFSPGGEKLFF. The chain uses TRBV5-1 and TRBJ1-4, with unresolved D. V lost 4 bases to trimming and J lost 7 bases, with 20 bases between them. Germline loops: CDR1 SGHRS, CDR2 YFSETQ. The CDR3 length is 16 residues.

This clonotype occurred many times. The genes are TRBV7-2 and TRBJ1-5, with D unresolved. Germline V CDR1 and CDR2: SGHTA, FQGNSA. With 5 bases removed from V and 7 bases from J, the gap between germline ends came to 9 bases. The CDR3 runs 12 residues. For the CDR3, the DNA is TGTGCCAGCAGCGAGGTAGGACAGCCCCAGCATTTT. Protein: CASSEVGQPQHF.

This chain connects TRBV14 to TRBJ2-5; TRBD2 matches at 7 bases. The length of the CDR3 is 15 residues. After removal of 1 base from V and 6 bases from J, the junction contained 8 bases not matched to a gene. Germline V gene data show CDR1 as SGHDN and CDR2 as FVKESK. In DNA form, the CDR3 reads TGTGCCAGCAGCCAAGCGGGCTCGGGGGGAAAGACCCAGTACTTC. The encoded protein is CASSQAGSGGKTQYF.

This clonotype occurred many times. This chain joins TRBV5-1 and TRBJ1-2; D is ambiguous. Germline values: CDR1 SGHRS, CDR2 YFSETQ. V gave up 5 bases and J gave up 4 bases, with 15 bases separating them. The CDR3 has 14 residues. In DNA form, the CDR3 reads TGCGCCAGCAGACAAATTACAGAAGGCTATGGCTACACCTTC. Its translation is CASRQITEGYGYTF.

This clonotype was counted many times. The rearrangement joins TRBV12-3 or TRBV12-4 to TRBJ2-5; TRBD1 matches 9 bases. This CDR3 comprises 14 residues. V was clipped by 7 bases and J by 5 bases; unmatched bases: 8. Written as DNA, the CDR3 is TGTGCCAGCAATACCACAGGGGGCGAGGAGACCCAGTACTTC. This translates into CASNTTGGEETQYF.

This clonotype was seen many times. The J gene is TRBJ2-3, the V gene TRBV9; the D gene is possibly TRBD1 (6 bases). The V end was cut by 4 bases, the J end by 4 bases, with 10 bases between. The CDR3 consists of 13 residues. The germline gives CDR1 SGDLS, CDR2 YYNGEE. In DNA form, the CDR3 reads TGTGCCAGCAGCTTCGGGACACCAGATACGCAGTATTTT. Its protein product is CASSFGTPDTQYF.

This chain connects TRBV5-4 to TRBJ1-2; unclear D gene. The CDR3 runs to 13 residues. CDR1 and CDR2 from the germline V gene are SGHNT and YYREEE (reference sequence). The V end lost 1 base, the J end lost 1 base, and 5 bases lay between the germline ends. CDR3 DNA: TGTGCCAGCAGCTTGATGATTAACTATGGCTACACCTTC. Protein sequence: CASSLMINYGYTF.

This clonotype was seen at least ten times. The V call is TRBV5-1, the J call TRBJ2-5; tentatively, D is TRBD2 (6 bases). V was clipped by 3 bases and J by 4 bases, with 13 bases between them. CDR1 and CDR2 (germline): SGHRS, YFSETQ. The CDR3 contains 14 residues. The DNA for the CDR3 is TGCGCCAGCAGCTCTAATGGCGGGGCAGAGACCCAGTACTTC. This translates into CASSSNGGAETQYF.

This clonotype was seen only a few times. This chain joins TRBV14 and TRBJ1-6, with TRBD1 matching 8 bases. J lost 7 bases, V lost 2 bases, and 1 base had no gene match. CDR1 is SGHDN, CDR2 FVKESK, per germline. CDR3 length: 14 amino acids. In DNA, the CDR3 is TGTGCCAGCAGCCAAAGGACAGGGAATTCACCCCTCCACTTT. Residues: CASSQRTGNSPLHF.

This clonotype was seen a handful of times. The V gene is TRBV5-4, the J gene TRBJ1-2; TRBD1 matches at 7 bases. The ends lost 4 bases at V and 1 base at J; junction bases unmatched: 7. The CDR3 runs 15 residues. Germline V gene lookup returns CDR1 SGHNT and CDR2 YYREEE (reference sequence). This CDR3 reads CASSHGQENNYGYTF. The CDR3 DNA follows: TGTGCCAGCAGCCACGGACAGGAAAATAACTATGGCTACACCTTC.

This clonotype was picked up many times. J is TRBJ2-5 and V is TRBV6-1; maybe TRBD1 (6 bases). Deletions cut 4 bases from V and 4 bases from J, with 19 bases between. Germline lookup yields CDR1 MNHNS and CDR2 SASEGT. This CDR3 contains 16 residues. The CDR3: CASSVTQARGGETQYF. The CDR3 nucleotides read TGTGCCAGCAGTGTAACCCAGGCCAGGGGCGGAGAGACCCAGTACTTC.

A remark on this clonotype: This may come from a read error, since a much larger clone is one base off. The chain links TRBV18 to TRBJ2-5, with TRBD2 matching over 7 bases. The germline CDR1 and CDR2 sequences are KGHSH and LQKENI. The J segment lost 7 bases and the V segment lost 7 bases, leaving 9 bases of the junction unmatched. CDR3 length: 13 amino acids. In nucleotides, the CDR3 is TGTGCCAGCTTGCTTGGACTAGAAGTGACCCAGTACTTC. Translation: CASLLGLEVTQYF.

The chain carries TRBV5-1 and TRBJ1-1; a weak D match, TRBD1 (5 bases). Germline V gene lookup returns CDR1 SGHRS and CDR2 YFSETQ. Trimming shortened V by 4 bases and J by 4 bases, and 17 bases separated the two germline ends. The CDR3 spans 15 residues. The CDR3 nucleotides read TGCGCCAGCAGCACGAGGCCGGGGACGGCCACTGAAGCTTTCTTT. Its translation is CASSTRPGTATEAFF.

In this sample, this clonotype turned up many times. CDR3 DNA sequence: TGTGCCAGCAGCGTAGGACAGGGGGCAGGGAACACTGAAGCTTTCTTT. This codes for CASSVGQGAGNTEAFF. This sequence joins TRBV9 and TRBJ1-1, with TRBD1 matching over 10 bases. The V gene end was trimmed by 0 bases and the J gene end by 1 base; junction bases not matched to a gene: 3. The CDR3 runs to 16 residues. Germline values: CDR1 SGDLS, CDR2 YYNGEE.

The table lists this clonotype with many counts. This chain joins TRBV6-5 and TRBJ1-3, with 9 bases identical to TRBD1. V was pared by 5 bases and J by 1 base, with 3 bases of the junction left unmatched. Germline V gene data show CDR1 as MNHEY and CDR2 as SVGAGI. The CDR3 covers 15 residues. CDR3 sequence: CASSRTGDSGNTIYF. The CDR3 DNA follows: TGTGCCAGCAGTCGGACAGGGGATTCTGGAAACACCATATATTTT.

This clonotype was observed at least ten times. The chain uses TRBV12-3 or TRBV12-4 and TRBJ2-3, with 7 bases fitting TRBD1. J was trimmed by 7 bases and V by 7 bases; bases with no gene match: 29. There are 20 residues in the CDR3. The CDR3 sequence is CASNIDRAVYDFGIENTQYF. The CDR3 coding sequence is TGTGCCAGCAACATTGACAGGGCGGTTTACGATTTCGGGATTGAGAATACGCAGTATTTT.

This clonotype was recorded many times. The rearrangement joins TRBV12-3 or TRBV12-4 to TRBJ2-4; D perhaps matches TRBD2 (6 bases). CDR3 length: 14 amino acids. V dropped 4 bases and J dropped 8 bases, with 15 bases sitting between them. The CDR3 sequence is CASSSGGAPDIQYF. CDR3 DNA sequence: TGTGCCAGCAGTTCCGGAGGGGCCCCAGACATTCAGTACTTC.

This clonotype came up many times. This chain links TRBV6-5 with TRBJ1-2; 7 bases match TRBD1. Losses at the gene ends were 4 bases for V and 4 bases for J; bases not matched to a gene: 6. The CDR3 consists of 14 residues. In germline, CDR1 is MNHEY, CDR2 SVGAGI. The CDR3 here is CASSFTGVRYGYTF. CDR3 DNA: TGTGCCAGCAGTTTCACAGGGGTCCGCTATGGCTACACCTTC.

This clonotype was detected ten times or more. The rearrangement links TRBV5-1 to TRBJ1-1; tentatively, D is TRBD1 (6 bases). This CDR3 is 14 amino acids long. Looked up from germline, CDR1 is SGHRS and CDR2 is YFSETQ. Trimming took 4 bases from V and 4 from J, leaving 14 bases between them. The CDR3 spells CASSPAGVGTEAFF. The CDR3 DNA follows: TGCGCCAGCAGCCCTGCAGGGGTAGGCACTGAAGCTTTCTTT.

This clonotype came up many times. CDR3 DNA sequence: TGTGCTAGTGGTTTGGTACTTAGATTAGGGGGGGAGAATACGCAGTATTTT. This gives the protein CASGLVLRLGGENTQYF. The rearrangement joins TRBV12-5 to TRBJ2-3; a weak D match, TRBD2 (7 bases). CDR1 LGHNT and CDR2 FRNRAP come from the germline V gene. This CDR3 comprises 17 residues. Trimming removed 0 bases at V and 7 bases at J, with 20 bases between.

This clonotype was counted ten times or more. The chain couples TRBV5-1 to TRBJ2-1; D is undetermined. The V gene's germline CDR1 is SGHRS and CDR2 YFSETQ. The CDR3 length is 14 residues. The V gene lost 4 bases and the J gene lost 4 bases, with 12 bases spanning the gap. The CDR3 region has the DNA TGCGCCAGCAGCGAAGAGACGACATACAATGAGCAGTTCTTC. Encoded protein: CASSEETTYNEQFF.

This clonotype was found many times. The J gene is TRBJ2-2, the V gene TRBV7-9; D not resolved. The CDR3 runs to 11 residues. The germline CDR1 and CDR2 sequences are SEHNR and FQNEAQ (reference sequence). Trimming left V 7 bases short and J 8 bases short, with 8 bases between. The CDR3: CASKTRGELFF. CDR3 sequence (DNA): TGTGCCAGCAAGACCCGGGGGGAGCTGTTTTTT.

At least ten counts were recorded for this clonotype. The V and J genes are TRBV6-6 and TRBJ1-1; unclear D gene. V was clipped by 6 bases and J by 4 bases, with 18 bases between them. The CDR3 spans 15 residues. CDR1 is MNHNY and CDR2 is SVGAGI in the germline V gene (reference sequence). The CDR3 reads CASSTPLRWATEAFF. The CDR3 nucleotides are TGTGCCAGCAGCACCCCTCTCCGCTGGGCCACTGAAGCTTTCTTT.

Ten or more counts support this clonotype. The chain joins TRBV9 to TRBJ2-1, with 10 bases matching TRBD2. The CDR3 runs 15 residues. J was trimmed by 7 bases and V by 3 bases; bases with no gene match: 7. The germline CDR1 and CDR2 sequences are SGDLS and YYNGEE. This CDR3 reads CASSASGGAGNEQFF. The CDR3 DNA is TGTGCCAGCAGCGCGAGCGGGGGGGCCGGTAATGAGCAGTTCTTC.

This clonotype was seen many times. This chain connects TRBV27 to TRBJ2-5; D is perhaps TRBD1 (6 bases). There are 14 residues in the CDR3. The germline CDR1 and CDR2 sequences are MNHEY and SMNVEV (reference sequence). Trimming shortened V by 5 bases and J by 1 base, and 11 bases separated the two germline ends. CDR3 bases: TGTGCCAGCAGTACGAGGGACACCCAAGAGACCCAGTACTTC. Translated: CASSTRDTQETQYF.

This clonotype appeared many times. V gene TRBV6-5 combines with J gene TRBJ1-5; D remains unclear. Looked up from germline, CDR1 is MNHEY and CDR2 is SVGAGI. V shed 3 bases and J shed 7 bases, with 10 bases lying between them. This CDR3 comprises 13 residues. The CDR3: CASSYFPGQPQHF. The CDR3 nucleotides are TGTGCCAGCAGTTATTTCCCTGGGCAGCCCCAGCATTTT.